This TCR beta chain derives from a study of blood T cells in healthy people across ages. Study-level points and caveats: Compared with aged donors, long-lived donors showed fewer expanded clones, suggesting selection. The lack of PBMC sorting stopped any conclusive naive versus antigen-experienced comparison.

The second PCR ran roughly 6 to 11 cycles with a sample-barcoded 5' primer and J-beta primers. TCRdb re-called the 5' RACE reads with MiXCR, one entry per CDR3 protein. The sample lists around 800,000 distinct CDR3 sequences, around 45% occurring once. This CDR3 is built from 15 residues. Per the germline V gene, CDR1 is SQVTM and CDR2 is ANQGSEA. With 4 bases clipped from V and 3 bases from J, the junction kept 11 bases outside the gene matches. For this clonotype: Its antigen remains unknown.

Sequencing used blood. The receptor comes from a man aged 60 to 69 in good health. This chain joins TRBV29-1 and TRBJ1-1; 7 bases match TRBD1. The CDR3 DNA sequence: TGCAGCGTTGCAGCGTGCGCAGGGGGAGACACTGAAGCTTTCTTT. Its protein product is CSVAACAGGDTEAFF.